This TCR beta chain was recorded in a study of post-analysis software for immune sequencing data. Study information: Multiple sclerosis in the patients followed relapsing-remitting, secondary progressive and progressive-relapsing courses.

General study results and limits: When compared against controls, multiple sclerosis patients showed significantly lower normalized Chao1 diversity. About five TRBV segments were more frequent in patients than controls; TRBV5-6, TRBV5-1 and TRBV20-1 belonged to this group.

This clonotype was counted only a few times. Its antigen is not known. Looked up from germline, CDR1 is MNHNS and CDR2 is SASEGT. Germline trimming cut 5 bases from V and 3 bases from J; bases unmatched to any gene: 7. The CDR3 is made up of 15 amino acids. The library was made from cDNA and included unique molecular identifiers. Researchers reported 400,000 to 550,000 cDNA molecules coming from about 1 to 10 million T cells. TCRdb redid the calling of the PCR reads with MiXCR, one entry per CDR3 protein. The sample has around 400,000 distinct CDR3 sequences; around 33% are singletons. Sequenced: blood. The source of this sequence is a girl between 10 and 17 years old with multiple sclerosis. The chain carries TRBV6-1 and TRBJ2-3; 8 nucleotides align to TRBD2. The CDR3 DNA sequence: TGTGCCAGCAGTAACCCGGGGGGGCGGACAGATACGCAGTATTTT. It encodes CASSNPGGRTDTQYF.